This T cell receptor beta chain was sequenced for a study of cytomegalovirus exposure and HLA in healthy donors. Overall study findings and caveats: Confirmation was obtained in vitro that three CMV-associated chains are specific for CMV antigens. Clonal expansion, a later analysis showed, was greater in HLA-associated TCR beta chains than in equally common others.

The CDR3 spans 15 residues. After removal of 2 bases from V and 4 bases from J, the junction contained 7 bases not matched to a gene. Germline V gives CDR1 SGHRS, CDR2 YFSETQ. PCR employed 60 Vbeta and 13 Jbeta primers. In the original processing: There were around 78 million unique TCR beta chains by a later count, and 10 million to 12 million of them were shared. The protocol was immunoSEQ multiplex PCR, while the TCRdb copy is restricted to in-frame clones and leaves out a portion. That table is the source of V, J and clone size, and D and trimming were worked out from the DNA. This repertoire includes fewer than 150,000 clones. Remarks on this clone: Its antigen is unknown.

The J gene is TRBJ1-1, the V gene TRBV5-1; TRBD1 aligns across 8 bases. Input material: PBMCs. This receptor was taken from a man aged 40-50 years in good health and CMV-seronegative. In nucleotides, the CDR3 is TGCGCCAGCAGCTTAATCCAGGGGGCCGTCACTGAAGCTTTCTTT. This encodes CASSLIQGAVTEAFF.